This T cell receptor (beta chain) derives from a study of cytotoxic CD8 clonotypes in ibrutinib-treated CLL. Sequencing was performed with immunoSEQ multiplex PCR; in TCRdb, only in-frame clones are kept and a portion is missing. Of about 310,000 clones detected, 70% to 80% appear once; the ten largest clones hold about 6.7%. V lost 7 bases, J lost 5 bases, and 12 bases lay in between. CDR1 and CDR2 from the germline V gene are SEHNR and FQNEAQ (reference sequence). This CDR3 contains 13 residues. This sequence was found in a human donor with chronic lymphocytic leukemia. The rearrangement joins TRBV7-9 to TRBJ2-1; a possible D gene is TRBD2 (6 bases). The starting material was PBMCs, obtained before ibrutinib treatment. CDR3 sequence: CASIGGLNNEQFF. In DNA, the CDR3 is TGTGCCAGCATCGGGGGACTCAACAATGAGCAGTTCTTC.